The table lists the clone carrying this T cell receptor (beta chain) with a few counts. Antigen unknown. Produced via immunoSEQ multiplex PCR; TCRdb's table is partial and in-frame only. The sample lists about 48,000 clones, 70% to 90% seen once, with 9.9% in the top ten. This sample stems from a study of OX40 agonist ivuxolimab in advanced cancers. Overall study: Age averaged around 60 years (range roughly 20 to 90), and 80% to 90% were male.

Overall study results and limits: CD4+ and CD8+ blood T cells expanded clonally by week 6 at 0.1 to 3.0 mg/kg.

CDR1 and CDR2 (germline): SGDLS, YYNGEE. The CDR3 sequence is 12 residues long. V was clipped by 1 base and J by 4 bases, with 6 bases between them. This chain connects TRBV9 to TRBJ2-7; no clear D. Sequences were derived from CD4+ or CD8+ T cells sorted from blood, sampled in a trial of the OX40 agonist ivuxolimab. This TCR was recovered from an adult with an advanced solid tumor such as melanoma, head and neck, liver or kidney cancer. The DNA of the CDR3 is TGTGCCAGCAGCGTACCATGTTACGAGCAGTACTTC. As protein: CASSVPCYEQYF.